These 6 T cell receptor beta chains were sequenced from one sample in a study of T-cell memory formation after mild COVID-19. TCRdb re-analysed the 5' RACE reads in MiXCR, keeping a single row per CDR3 protein. This sample carries hundreds of thousands of distinct CDR3 sequences, approximately 15% of them seen once, and the ten largest clones take roughly a fifth. The sample taken for sequencing was PBMCs or a T cell subset sorted from them (not recorded which). Receptors were obtained from a man between 18 and 35 years old who had mild COVID-19 (a few samples of this study predate the infection). Cell type and time point are not known.

J is TRBJ2-3 and V is TRBV7-2, with 9 positions matching TRBD2. The trim removed 1 base at V and 6 bases at J, leaving 5 bases unmatched. This CDR3 has 15 amino acids. Germline V gene lookup returns CDR1 SGHTA and CDR2 FQGNSA. CDR3 coding DNA: TGTGCCAGCAGCTTAGAAGGGACTAGCTCGGATACGCAGTATTTT. Translation gives CASSLEGTSSDTQYF. The complete variable domain, with remaining parts taken from reference TRBV7-2 and TRBJ2-3, reads GAGVSQSPSNKVTEKGKDVELRCDPISGHTALYWYRQSLGQGLEFLIYFQGNSAPDKSGLPSDRFSAERTGGSVSTLTIQRTQQEDSAVYLCASSLEGTSSDTQYFGPGTRLTVL.

The V call is TRBV7-2, the J call TRBJ2-1; D remains unclear. With 5 bases removed from V and 5 bases from J, the gap between germline ends came to 19 bases. This CDR3 region has 16 residues. Germline loops: CDR1 SGHTA, CDR2 FQGNSA. The CDR3 loop reads CASSAGPPVLNNEQFF. The CDR3 bases are TGTGCCAGCAGCGCAGGACCCCCCGTCCTCAACAATGAGCAGTTCTTC. The entire variable domain, with the rest obtained from reference TRBV7-2 and TRBJ2-1, is as follows: GAGVSQSPSNKVTEKGKDVELRCDPISGHTALYWYRQSLGQGLEFLIYFQGNSAPDKSGLPSDRFSAERTGGSVSTLTIQRTQQEDSAVYLCASSAGPPVLNNEQFFGPGTRLTVL.

This clonotype has only a few counts. The chain uses TRBV7-2 and TRBJ2-7; maybe TRBD2 (6 bases). The CDR3 has 15 residues. Germline CDR1 SGHTA, CDR2 FQGNSA. Trimming took 3 bases from V and 2 from J, leaving 14 bases between them. This CDR3 reads CASSFLGGGTYEQYF. The CDR3 DNA reads as TGTGCCAGCAGCTTTTTGGGGGGAGGAACCTACGAGCAGTACTTC.

CDR3 loop: CASSSNGLATNTGELFF. The CDR3 coding sequence is TGTGCCAGCAGTTCAAACGGACTAGCGACGAACACCGGGGAGCTGTTTTTT. The V and J genes are TRBV7-3 and TRBJ2-2; 9 nucleotides agree with TRBD2. The CDR3 contains 17 residues. V shed 6 bases and J 0 bases; nucleotides not matched to a gene: 8. The germline V gene encodes CDR1 SGHTA and CDR2 FQGTGA. The whole variable domain, remainder taken from reference TRBV7-3 and TRBJ2-2, is GAGVSQTPSNKVTEKGKYVELRCDPISGHTALYWYRQSLGQGPEFLIYFQGTGAADDSGLPNDRFFAVRPEGSVSTLKIQRTERGDSAVYLCASSSNGLATNTGELFFGEGSRLTVL.

Ten or more counts support this clonotype. The chain couples TRBV11-3 to TRBJ1-1, with D uncertain. V lost 3 bases, J lost 3 bases, and 8 bases lay in between. The CDR3 extends over 13 amino acids. Looked up from germline, CDR1 is SGHNT and CDR2 is YENEEA. CDR3 sequence (DNA): TGTGCCAGCAGCTTGGCAGGATACACTGAAGCTTTCTTT. Translation gives CASSLAGYTEAFF.

In the case of this clonotype: The junction shows a germline mismatch at one end, possibly a read error. CDR3 DNA sequence: TGTGCCAGCAGCCAAGTGGGATGGATGGGCGGGGCATCGGATTTT. Translated: CASSQVGWMGGASDF. V is TRBV14 and J is TRBJ1-3; possible D gene TRBD1, 5 bases. The CDR3 has 15 amino acids. Germline CDR1 reads SGHDN; CDR2 reads FVKESK.